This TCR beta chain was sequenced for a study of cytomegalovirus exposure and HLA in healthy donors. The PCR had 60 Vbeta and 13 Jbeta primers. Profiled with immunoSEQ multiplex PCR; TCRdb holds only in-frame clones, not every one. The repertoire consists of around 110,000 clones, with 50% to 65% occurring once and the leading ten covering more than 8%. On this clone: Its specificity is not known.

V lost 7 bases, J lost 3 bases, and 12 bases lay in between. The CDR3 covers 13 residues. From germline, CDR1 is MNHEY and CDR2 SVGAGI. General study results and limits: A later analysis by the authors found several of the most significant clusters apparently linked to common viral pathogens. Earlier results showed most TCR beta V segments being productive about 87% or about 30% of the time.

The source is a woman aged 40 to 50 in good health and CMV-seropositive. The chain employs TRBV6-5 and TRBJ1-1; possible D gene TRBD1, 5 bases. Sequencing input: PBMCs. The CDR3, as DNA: TGTGCCAGCACTAGAGGACAAGACACTGAAGCTTTCTTT. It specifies CASTRGQDTEAFF.